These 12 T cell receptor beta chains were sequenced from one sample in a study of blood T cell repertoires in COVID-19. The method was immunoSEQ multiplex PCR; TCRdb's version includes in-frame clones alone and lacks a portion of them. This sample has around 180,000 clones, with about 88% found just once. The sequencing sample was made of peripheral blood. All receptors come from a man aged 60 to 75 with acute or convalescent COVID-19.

DNA of the CDR3: TGTGCCAGTAGCTTACTAGCTTACAATGAGCAGTTCTTC. Its protein is CASSLLAYNEQFF. This rearrangement joins TRBV19 to TRBJ2-1, with D possibly TRBD2 on 6 matching bases. Trimming took off 6 bases at V and 4 bases at J, with 10 bases between the two ends. Germline V gene sequence: CDR1 LNHDA, CDR2 SQIVND (reference sequence). This CDR3 has 13 amino acids. The full variable domain, completed using reference TRBV19 and TRBJ2-1, is DGGITQSPKYLFRKEGQNVTLSCEQNLNHDAMYWYRQDPGQGLRLIYYSQIVNDFQKGDIAEGYSVSREKKESFPLTVTSAQKNPTAFYLCASSLLAYNEQFFGPGTRLTVL.

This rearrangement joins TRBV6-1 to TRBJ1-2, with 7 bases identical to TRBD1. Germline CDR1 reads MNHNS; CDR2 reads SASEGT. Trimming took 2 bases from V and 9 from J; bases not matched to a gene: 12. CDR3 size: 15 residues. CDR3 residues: CASSETSGGSGSYTF. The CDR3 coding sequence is TGTGCCAGCAGTGAAACTTCAGGGGGAAGTGGTAGCTACACCTTC.

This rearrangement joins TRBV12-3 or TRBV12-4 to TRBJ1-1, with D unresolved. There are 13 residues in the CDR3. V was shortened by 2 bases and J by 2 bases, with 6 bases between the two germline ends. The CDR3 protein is CASSLTENTEAFF. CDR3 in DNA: TGTGCCAGCAGTTTAACAGAAAACACTGAAGCTTTCTTT.

Here the CDR3 reads CASSAGGDTQYF. CDR3 in DNA: TGTGCCAGCAGTGCAGGAGGTGATACGCAGTATTTT. This chain joins TRBV7-3 and TRBJ2-3, with D possibly TRBD2 on 5 matching bases. V was shortened by 6 bases and J by 6 bases, with 10 bases between the two germline ends. From germline, CDR1 is SGHTA and CDR2 FQGTGA. This CDR3 comprises 12 residues. Filled out from reference TRBV7-3 and TRBJ2-3, the complete variable domain reads GAGVSQTPSNKVTEKGKYVELRCDPISGHTALYWYRQSLGQGPEFLIYFQGTGAADDSGLPNDRFFAVRPEGSVSTLKIQRTERGDSAVYLCASSAGGDTQYFGPGTRLTVL.

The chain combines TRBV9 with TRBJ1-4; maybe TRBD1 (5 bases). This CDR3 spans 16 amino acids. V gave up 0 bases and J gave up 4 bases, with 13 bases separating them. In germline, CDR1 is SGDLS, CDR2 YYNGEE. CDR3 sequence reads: CASSVGEQAHNEKLFF. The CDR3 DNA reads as TGTGCCAGCAGCGTAGGAGAACAGGCCCATAATGAAAAACTGTTTTTT.

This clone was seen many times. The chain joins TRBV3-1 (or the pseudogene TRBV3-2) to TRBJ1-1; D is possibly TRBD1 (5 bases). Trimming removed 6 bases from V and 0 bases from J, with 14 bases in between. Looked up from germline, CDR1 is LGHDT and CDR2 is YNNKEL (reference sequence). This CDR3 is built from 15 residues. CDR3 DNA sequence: TGTGCCAGCAGGCGGGACCGGGGGATGAACACTGAAGCTTTCTTT. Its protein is CASRRDRGMNTEAFF.

DNA for the CDR3: TGTGCCAGCAGTTACGGTTCCGGGAGCGCAGATACGCAGTATTTT. Translating it yields CASSYGSGSADTQYF. The chain is built from TRBV6-5 and TRBJ2-3, with a possible D match to TRBD2 (6 bases). V lost 2 bases, J lost 4 bases, and 13 bases lay in between. CDR1 and CDR2 (germline): MNHEY, SVGAGI. The CDR3 spans 15 residues.

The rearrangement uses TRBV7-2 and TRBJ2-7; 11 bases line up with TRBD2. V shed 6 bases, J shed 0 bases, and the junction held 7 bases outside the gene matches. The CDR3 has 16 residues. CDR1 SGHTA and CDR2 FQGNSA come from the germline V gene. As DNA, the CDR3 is TGTGCCAGCAGACCATATACTAGCGGGGGCTCCTACGAGCAGTACTTC. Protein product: CASRPYTSGGSYEQYF.

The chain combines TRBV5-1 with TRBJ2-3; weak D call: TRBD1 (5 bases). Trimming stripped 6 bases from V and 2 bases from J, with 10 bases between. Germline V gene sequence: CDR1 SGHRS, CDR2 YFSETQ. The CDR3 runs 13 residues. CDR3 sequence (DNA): TGCGCCAGCACCGACAGTTACACAGATACGCAGTATTTT. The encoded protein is CASTDSYTDTQYF.

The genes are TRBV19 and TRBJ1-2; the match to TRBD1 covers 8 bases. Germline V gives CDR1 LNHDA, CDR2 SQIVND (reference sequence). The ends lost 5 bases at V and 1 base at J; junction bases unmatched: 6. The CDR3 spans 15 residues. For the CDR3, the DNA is TGTGCCAGTAGTCCGCGGACAGGGCTTAACTATGGCTACACCTTC. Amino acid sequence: CASSPRTGLNYGYTF.

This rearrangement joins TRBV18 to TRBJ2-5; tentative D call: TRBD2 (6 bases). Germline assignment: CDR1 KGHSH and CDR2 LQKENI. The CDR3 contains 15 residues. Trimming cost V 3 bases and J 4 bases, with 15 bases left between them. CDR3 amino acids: CASSPRTSPGETQYF. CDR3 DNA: TGTGCCAGCTCACCGAGAACTAGCCCAGGAGAGACCCAGTACTTC.

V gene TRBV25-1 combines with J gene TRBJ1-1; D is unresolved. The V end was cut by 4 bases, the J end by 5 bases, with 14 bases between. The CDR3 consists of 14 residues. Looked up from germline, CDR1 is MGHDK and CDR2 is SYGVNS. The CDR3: CASSVSGIGTEAFF. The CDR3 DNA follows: TGTGCCAGCAGTGTCTCAGGAATAGGTACTGAAGCTTTCTTT.